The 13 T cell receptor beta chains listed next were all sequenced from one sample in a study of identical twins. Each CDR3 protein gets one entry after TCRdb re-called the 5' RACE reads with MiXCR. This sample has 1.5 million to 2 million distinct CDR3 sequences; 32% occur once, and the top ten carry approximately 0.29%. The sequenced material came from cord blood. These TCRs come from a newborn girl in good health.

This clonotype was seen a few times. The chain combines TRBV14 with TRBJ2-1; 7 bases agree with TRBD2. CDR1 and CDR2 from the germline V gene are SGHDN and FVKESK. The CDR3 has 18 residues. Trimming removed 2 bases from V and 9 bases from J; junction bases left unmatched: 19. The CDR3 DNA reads TGTGCCAGCAGCCAACCTGGCACTAGCGCGTTGGGGCACACTGAGCAGTTCTTC. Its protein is CASSQPGTSALGHTEQFF.

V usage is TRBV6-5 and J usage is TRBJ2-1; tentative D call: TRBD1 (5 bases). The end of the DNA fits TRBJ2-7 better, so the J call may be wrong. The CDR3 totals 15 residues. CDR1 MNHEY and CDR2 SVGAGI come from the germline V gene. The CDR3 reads CASSPDRSSYNEQYF. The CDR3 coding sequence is TGTGCCAGCAGTCCCGACAGAAGCTCCTACAATGAGCAGTACTTC.

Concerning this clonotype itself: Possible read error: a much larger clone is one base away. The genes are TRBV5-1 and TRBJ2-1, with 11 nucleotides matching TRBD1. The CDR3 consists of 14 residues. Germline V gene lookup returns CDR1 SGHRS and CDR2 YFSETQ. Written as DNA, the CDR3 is TGCGCCAGCAGCTTTTGGACAGGGGGCAATGAGCACTTCTTC. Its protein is CASSFWTGGNEHFF.

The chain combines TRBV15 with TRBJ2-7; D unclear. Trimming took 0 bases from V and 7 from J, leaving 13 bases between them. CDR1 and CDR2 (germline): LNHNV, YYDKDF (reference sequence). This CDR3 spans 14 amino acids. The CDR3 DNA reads TGTGCCACCAGCAGAGACCCAGCTTCGCATGAGCAGTACTTC. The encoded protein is CATSRDPASHEQYF.

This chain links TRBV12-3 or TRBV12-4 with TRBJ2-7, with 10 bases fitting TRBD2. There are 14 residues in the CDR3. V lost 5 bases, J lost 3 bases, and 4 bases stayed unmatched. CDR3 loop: CASSTRLAGYEQYF. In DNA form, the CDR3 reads TGTGCCAGCAGTACTCGACTAGCGGGCTACGAGCAGTACTTC.

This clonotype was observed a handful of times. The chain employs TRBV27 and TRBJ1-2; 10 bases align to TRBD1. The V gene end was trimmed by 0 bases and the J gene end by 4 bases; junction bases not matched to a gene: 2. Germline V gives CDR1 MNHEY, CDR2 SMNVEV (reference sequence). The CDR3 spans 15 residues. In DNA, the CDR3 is TGTGCCAGCAGTTTATCGACAGGGGGCGCCTATGGCTACACCTTC. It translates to CASSLSTGGAYGYTF.

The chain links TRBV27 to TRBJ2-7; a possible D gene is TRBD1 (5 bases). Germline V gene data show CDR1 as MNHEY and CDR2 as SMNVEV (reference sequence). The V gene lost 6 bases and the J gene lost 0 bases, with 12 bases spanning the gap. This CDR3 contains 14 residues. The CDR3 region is CASSRTHFSYEQYF. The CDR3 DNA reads TGTGCCAGCAGCCGGACACACTTCTCCTACGAGCAGTACTTC.

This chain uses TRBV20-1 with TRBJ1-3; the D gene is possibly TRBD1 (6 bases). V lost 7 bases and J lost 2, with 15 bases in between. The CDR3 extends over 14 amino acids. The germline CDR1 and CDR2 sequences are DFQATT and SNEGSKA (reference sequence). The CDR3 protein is CSGREQGTGNTIYF. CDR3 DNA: TGCAGTGGTAGGGAACAGGGTACTGGAAACACCATATATTTT.

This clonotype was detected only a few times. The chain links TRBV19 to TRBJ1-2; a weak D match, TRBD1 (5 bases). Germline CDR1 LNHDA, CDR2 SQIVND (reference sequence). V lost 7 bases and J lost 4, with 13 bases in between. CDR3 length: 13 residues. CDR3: CASKEGRGYGYTF. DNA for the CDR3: TGTGCCAGTAAGGAGGGGCGCGGCTATGGCTACACCTTC. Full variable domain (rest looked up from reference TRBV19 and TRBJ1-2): DGGITQSPKYLFRKEGQNVTLSCEQNLNHDAMYWYRQDPGQGLRLIYYSQIVNDFQKGDIAEGYSVSREKKESFPLTVTSAQKNPTAFYLCASKEGRGYGYTFGSGTRLTVV.

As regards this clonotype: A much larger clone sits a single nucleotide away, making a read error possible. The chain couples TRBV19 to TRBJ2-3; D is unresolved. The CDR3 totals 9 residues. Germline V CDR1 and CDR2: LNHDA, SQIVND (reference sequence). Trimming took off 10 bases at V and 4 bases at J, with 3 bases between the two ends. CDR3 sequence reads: CATSDTQYF. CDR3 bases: TGTGCCACCTCAGATACGCAGTATTTT.

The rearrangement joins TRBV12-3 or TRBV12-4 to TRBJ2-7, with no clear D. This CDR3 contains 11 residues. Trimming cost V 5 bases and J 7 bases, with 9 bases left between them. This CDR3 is CASSPGREQYF. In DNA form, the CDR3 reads TGTGCCAGCAGTCCTGGACGTGAGCAGTACTTC.

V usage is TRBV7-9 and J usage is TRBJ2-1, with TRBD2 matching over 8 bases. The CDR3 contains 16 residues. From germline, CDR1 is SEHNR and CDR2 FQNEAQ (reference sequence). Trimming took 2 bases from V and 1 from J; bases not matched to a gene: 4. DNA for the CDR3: TGTGCCAGCAGCTTAAAGCGGGAGCGTTCCTACAATGAGCAGTTCTTC. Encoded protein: CASSLKRERSYNEQFF.

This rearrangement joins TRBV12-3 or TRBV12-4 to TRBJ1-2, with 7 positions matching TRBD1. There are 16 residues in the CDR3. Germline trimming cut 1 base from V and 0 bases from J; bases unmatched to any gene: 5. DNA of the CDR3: TGTGCCAGCAGTTTAGGAGACAGGGCTCCTAACTATGGCTACACCTTC. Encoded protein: CASSLGDRAPNYGYTF.